This T cell receptor beta chain emerged from a study of tumor-infiltrating lymphocytes in primary liver carcinoma. This clonotype was picked up a small number of times. The researchers obtained blood RNA from unsorted whole blood and also extracted germline DNA. The V end lost 4 bases, the J end lost 5 bases, and 17 bases lay between the germline ends. The CDR3 is made up of 15 amino acids. The germline CDR1 and CDR2 sequences are MGHDK and SYGVNS. The input was roughly 0.5 ug total RNA; TCR beta cDNA was made from it with a constant-region primer. Libraries of TCR beta came from three nested multiplex PCR rounds with slightly modified ARM-PCR. The opening two PCR rounds, around 11 cycles each, paired TRBV1-TRBV30 forward primers with a C-beta reverse primer. MiXCR was run by TCRdb on the multiplex PCR reads, yielding one entry per CDR3 protein. The data show about 320,000 distinct CDR3 sequences, about 62% seen once.

The specimen was peripheral blood. The V gene is TRBV25-1, the J gene TRBJ2-5, with D maybe TRBD2 (5 bases). This TCR was sampled from a middle-aged man with primary liver carcinoma and hepatitis B virus infection. The CDR3 nucleotides read TGTGCCAGCAGTGGACGGACGGTGACTATGGAGACCCAGTACTTC. Its protein product is CASSGRTVTMETQYF. Together with reference TRBV25-1 and TRBJ2-5, the CDR3 gives the full variable domain: EADIYQTPRYLVIGTGKKITLECSQTMGHDKMYWYQQDPGMELHLIHYSYGVNSTEKGDLSSESTVSRIRTEHFPLTLESARPSHTSQYLCASSGRTVTMETQYFGPGTRLLVL.